This TCR beta chain was sequenced during a study of blood T cell repertoires in COVID-19. Study information: There were acute and convalescent COVID-19 samples, and they came from the United States, Italy and Spain. T cells, B-cell-depleted T cells, or PBMCs provided the cDNA or gDNA that served as material.

In the authors' workflow: Researchers report that nucleated cell counts were estimated from reference gene primer amplification. The protocol was immunoSEQ multiplex PCR, while the TCRdb copy is restricted to in-frame clones and leaves out a portion. V and J calls and clone size are those listed in that table; D and trimming were worked out from the DNA. The profile shows a few hundred thousand clones, approximately 81% of them singletons. The sequencing sample was made of peripheral blood. The TCR comes from a woman over 75 with active or convalescent COVID-19.

The CDR3 DNA sequence: TGTGCCAGCAGCGCTACAGGGGCCGTCTGGACCGGGGAGCTGTTTTTT. Its translation is CASSATGAVWTGELFF. V and J are TRBV5-8 and TRBJ2-2, with TRBD1 identical over 7 bases. Germline V gene sequence: CDR1 SGHTS, CDR2 YDEGEE. V shed 4 bases and J 5 bases; nucleotides not matched to a gene: 11. CDR3 length: 16 residues.